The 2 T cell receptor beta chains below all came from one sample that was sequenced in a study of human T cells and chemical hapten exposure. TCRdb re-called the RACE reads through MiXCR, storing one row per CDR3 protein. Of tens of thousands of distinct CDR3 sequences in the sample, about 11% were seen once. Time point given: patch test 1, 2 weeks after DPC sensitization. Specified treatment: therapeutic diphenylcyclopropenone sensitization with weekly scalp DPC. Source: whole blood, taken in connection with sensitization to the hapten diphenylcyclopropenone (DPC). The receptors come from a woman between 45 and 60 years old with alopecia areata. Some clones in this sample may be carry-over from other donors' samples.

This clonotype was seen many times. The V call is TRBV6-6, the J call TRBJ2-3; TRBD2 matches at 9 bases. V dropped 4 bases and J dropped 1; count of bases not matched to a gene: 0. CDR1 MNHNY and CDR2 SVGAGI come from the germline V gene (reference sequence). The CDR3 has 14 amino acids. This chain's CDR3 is CASSWTSGTDTQYF. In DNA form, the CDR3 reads TGTGCCAGCAGTTGGACTAGCGGCACAGATACGCAGTATTTT.

CDR3 nucleotide sequence: TGTGCCAGCAGCTTAACAGGGGCCGGGGCCAACGTCCTGACTTTC. Translation gives CASSLTGAGANVLTF. The chain combines TRBV7-9 with TRBJ2-6, with 7 bases aligning to TRBD1. V lost 2 bases, J lost 4 bases, and 2 bases stayed unmatched. CDR1 is SEHNR and CDR2 is FQNEAQ in the germline V gene (reference sequence). CDR3 length equals 15 residues.